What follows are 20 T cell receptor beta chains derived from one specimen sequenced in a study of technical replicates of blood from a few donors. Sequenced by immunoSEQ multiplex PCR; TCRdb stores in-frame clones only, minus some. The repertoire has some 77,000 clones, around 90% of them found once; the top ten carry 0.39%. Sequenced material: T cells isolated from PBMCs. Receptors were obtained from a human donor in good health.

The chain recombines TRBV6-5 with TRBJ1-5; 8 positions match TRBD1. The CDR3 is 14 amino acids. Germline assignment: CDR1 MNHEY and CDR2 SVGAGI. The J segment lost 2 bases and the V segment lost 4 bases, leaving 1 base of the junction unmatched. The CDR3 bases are TGTGCCAGCAGTTTGACAGGGGGCAATCAGCCCCAGCATTTT. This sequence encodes CASSLTGGNQPQHF.

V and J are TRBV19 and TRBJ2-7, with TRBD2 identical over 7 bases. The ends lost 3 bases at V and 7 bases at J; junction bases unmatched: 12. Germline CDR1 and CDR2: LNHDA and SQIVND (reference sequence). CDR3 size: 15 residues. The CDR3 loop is CASSMLTSDRGEQYF. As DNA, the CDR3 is TGTGCCAGTAGTATGCTTACTAGCGACCGCGGGGAGCAGTACTTC.

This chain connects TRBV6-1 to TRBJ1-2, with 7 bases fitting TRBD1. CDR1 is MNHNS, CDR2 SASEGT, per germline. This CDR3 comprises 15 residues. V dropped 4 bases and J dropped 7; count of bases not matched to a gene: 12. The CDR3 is CASSATGTVGIGYTF. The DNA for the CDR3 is TGTGCCAGCAGTGCGACCGGGACAGTCGGAATTGGCTACACCTTC.

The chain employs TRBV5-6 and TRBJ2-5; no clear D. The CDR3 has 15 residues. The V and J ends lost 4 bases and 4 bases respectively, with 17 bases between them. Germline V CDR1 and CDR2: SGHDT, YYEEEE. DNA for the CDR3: TGTGCCAGCAGCCCCTCCCGGTTGAGAGGAGAGACCCAGTACTTC. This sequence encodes CASSPSRLRGETQYF.

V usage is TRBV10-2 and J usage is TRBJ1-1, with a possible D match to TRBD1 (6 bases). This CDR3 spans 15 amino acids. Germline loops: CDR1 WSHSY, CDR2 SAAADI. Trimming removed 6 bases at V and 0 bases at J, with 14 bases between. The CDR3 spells CASSPGGQLNTEAFF. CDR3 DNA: TGCGCCAGCAGCCCGGGGGGGCAACTGAACACTGAAGCTTTCTTT.

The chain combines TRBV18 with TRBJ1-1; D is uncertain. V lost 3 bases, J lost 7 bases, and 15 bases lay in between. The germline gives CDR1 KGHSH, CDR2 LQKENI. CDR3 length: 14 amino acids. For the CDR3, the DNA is TGTGCCAGCTCACCTCCAATCCGCGGGAGTGAAGCTTTCTTT. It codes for CASSPPIRGSEAFF.

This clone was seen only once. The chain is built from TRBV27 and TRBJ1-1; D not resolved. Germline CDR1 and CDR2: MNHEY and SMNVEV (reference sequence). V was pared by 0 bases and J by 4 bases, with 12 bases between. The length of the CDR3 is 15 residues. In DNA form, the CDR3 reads TGTGCCAGCAGTTTATCCTCGCGAGGAGTCACTGAAGCTTTCTTT. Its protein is CASSLSSRGVTEAFF.

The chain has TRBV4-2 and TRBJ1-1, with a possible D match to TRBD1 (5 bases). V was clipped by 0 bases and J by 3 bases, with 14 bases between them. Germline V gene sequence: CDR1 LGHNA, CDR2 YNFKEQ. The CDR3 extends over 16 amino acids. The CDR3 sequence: CASSQDGEGKDTEAFF. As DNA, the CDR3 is TGTGCCAGCAGCCAAGATGGGGAGGGGAAGGACACTGAAGCTTTCTTT.

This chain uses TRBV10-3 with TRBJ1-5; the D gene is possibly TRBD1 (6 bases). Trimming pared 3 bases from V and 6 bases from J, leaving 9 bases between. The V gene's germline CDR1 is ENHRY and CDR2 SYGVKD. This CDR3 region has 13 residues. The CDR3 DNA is TGTGCCATCAGTGACGACAGGATTCAGCCCCAGCATTTT. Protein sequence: CAISDDRIQPQHF.

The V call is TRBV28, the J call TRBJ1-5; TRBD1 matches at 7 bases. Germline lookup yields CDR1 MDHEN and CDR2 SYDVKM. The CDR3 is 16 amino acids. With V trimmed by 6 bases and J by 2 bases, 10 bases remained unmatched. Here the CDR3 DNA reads TGTGCCAGCAGCCTCGTTATGACAGGGCGCAATCAGCCCCAGCATTTT. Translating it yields CASSLVMTGRNQPQHF. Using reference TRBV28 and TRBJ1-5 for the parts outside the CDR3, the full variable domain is DVKVTQSSRYLVKRTGEKVFLECVQDMDHENMFWYRQDPGLGLRLIYFSYDVKMKEKGDIPEGYSVSREKKERFSLILESASTNQTSMYLCASSLVMTGRNQPQHFGDGTRLSIL.

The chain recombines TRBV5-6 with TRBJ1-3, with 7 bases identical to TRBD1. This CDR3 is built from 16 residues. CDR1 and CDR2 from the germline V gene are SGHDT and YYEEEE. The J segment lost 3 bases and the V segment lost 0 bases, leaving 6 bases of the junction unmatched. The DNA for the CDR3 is TGTGCCAGCAGCTTGGGGTTTACAGGGGTTGGAAACACCATATATTTT. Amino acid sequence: CASSLGFTGVGNTIYF.

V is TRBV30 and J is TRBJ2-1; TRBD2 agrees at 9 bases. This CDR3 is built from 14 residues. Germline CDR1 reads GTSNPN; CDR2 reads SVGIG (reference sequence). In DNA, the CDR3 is TGTGCTGGACAGTCTAGCGGGGACCACAATGAGCAGTTCTTC. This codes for CAGQSSGDHNEQFF.

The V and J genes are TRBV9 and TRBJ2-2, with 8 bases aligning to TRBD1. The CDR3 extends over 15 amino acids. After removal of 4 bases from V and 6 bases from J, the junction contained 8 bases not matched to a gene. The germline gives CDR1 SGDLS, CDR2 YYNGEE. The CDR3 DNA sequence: TGTGCCAGCAGCTCCCGACAGGGGCGATCCGGGGAGCTGTTTTTT. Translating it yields CASSSRQGRSGELFF. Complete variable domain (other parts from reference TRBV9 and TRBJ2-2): DSGVTQTPKHLITATGQRVTLRCSPRSGDLSVYWYQQSLDQGLQFLIQYYNGEERAKGNILERFSAQQFPDLHSELNLSSLELGDSALYFCASSSRQGRSGELFFGEGSRLTVL.

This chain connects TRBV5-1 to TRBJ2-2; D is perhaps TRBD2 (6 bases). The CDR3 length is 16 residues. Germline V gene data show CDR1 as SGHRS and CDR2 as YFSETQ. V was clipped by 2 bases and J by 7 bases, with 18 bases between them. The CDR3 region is CASSFTGVESVGELFF. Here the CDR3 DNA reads TGCGCCAGCAGCTTTACGGGGGTGGAGTCCGTCGGGGAGCTGTTTTTT.

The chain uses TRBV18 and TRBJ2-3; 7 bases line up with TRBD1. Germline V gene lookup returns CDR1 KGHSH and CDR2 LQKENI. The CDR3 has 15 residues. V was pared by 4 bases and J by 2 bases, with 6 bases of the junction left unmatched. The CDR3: CASSLTGQNTDTQYF. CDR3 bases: TGTGCCAGCTCACTCACGGGACAGAACACAGATACGCAGTATTTT.

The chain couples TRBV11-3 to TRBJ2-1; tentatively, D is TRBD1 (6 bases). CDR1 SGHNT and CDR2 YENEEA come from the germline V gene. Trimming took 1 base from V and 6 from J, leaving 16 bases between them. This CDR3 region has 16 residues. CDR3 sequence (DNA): TGTGCCAGCAGCTTAGGTGGGACATCATGGGCCAATGAGCAGTTCTTC. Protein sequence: CASSLGGTSWANEQFF.

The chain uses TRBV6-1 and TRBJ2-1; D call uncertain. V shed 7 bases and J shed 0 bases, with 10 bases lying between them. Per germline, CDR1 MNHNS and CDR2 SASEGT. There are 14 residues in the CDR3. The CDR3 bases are TGTGCCAGCACCCCGGAGCCCTCCTACAATGAGCAGTTCTTC. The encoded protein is CASTPEPSYNEQFF.

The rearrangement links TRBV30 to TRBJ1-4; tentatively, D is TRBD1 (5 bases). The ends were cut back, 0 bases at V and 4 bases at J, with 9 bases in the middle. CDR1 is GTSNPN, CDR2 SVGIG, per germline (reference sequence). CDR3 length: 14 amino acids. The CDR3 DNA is TGTGCCTGGAGTGTGGGGCTGCTTAATGAAAAACTGTTTTTT. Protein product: CAWSVGLLNEKLFF.

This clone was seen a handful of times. CDR3 DNA sequence: TGTGCCAGCATGGAGGACAGGGGGTACGAGCAGTACTTC. Translating it yields CASMEDRGYEQYF. V gene TRBV27 combines with J gene TRBJ2-7, with 10 bases lining up with TRBD1. V was pared by 7 bases and J by 4 bases, with 4 bases of the junction left unmatched. CDR3 length: 13 residues. The germline V gene has CDR1 MNHEY and CDR2 SMNVEV (reference sequence).

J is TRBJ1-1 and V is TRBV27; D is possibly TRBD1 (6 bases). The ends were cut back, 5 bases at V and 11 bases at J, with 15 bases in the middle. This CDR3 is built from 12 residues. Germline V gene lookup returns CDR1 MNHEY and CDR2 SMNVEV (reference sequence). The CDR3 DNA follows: TGTGCCAGCAGTGATAGGGGGTTAGGGGCTTTCTTT. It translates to CASSDRGLGAFF.